This TCR beta chain was sequenced during a study of blood T cell repertoires in COVID-19. Study context: The samples span acute and convalescent COVID-19 from the United States, Italy and Spain.

Some clones are missing from TCRdb's copy, which holds only in-frame ones; the method was immunoSEQ multiplex PCR. The sample lists over 250,000 clones, roughly 86% seen once, with 0.8% to 1% in the top ten. V dropped 3 bases and J dropped 1; count of bases not matched to a gene: 0. This CDR3 is built from 14 residues. Germline CDR1 SGHNT, CDR2 YENEEA. This TCR came from a woman aged 30 to 39 who had recovered from COVID-19. The chain couples TRBV11-3 to TRBJ1-1; 9 bases agree with TRBD1. The sequencing sample was made of PBMCs or T cells enriched from blood (not recorded which). The CDR3 protein is CASSLGQGNTEAFF. For the CDR3, the DNA is TGTGCCAGCAGCTTGGGACAGGGGAACACTGAAGCTTTCTTT.